Detailed here is one T cell receptor (beta chain). The antigen it binds to is not known. Base qualities are not provided; no much larger clone lies one nucleotide away. The data belong to a study of T cell responses to AZD1222 COVID-19 vaccine (dated by TCRdb to the early 2020s). Regarding the complete study: Because spike-specific TCR depth and breadth did not differ between the two schedules, AZD1222 recipients who got a second dose at roughly 4 weeks were pooled with those who got a second dose at roughly 12 weeks. Trial participants were enrolled into age subgroups of 18-55, 56-69 and 70-plus years, which contained about 160, 30 and 59 TCR-sequenced participants, respectively. TCR sequencing was performed for more than 230 trial participants, of whom around 200 were given two doses of AZD1222 and about 25 were given two doses of MenACWY control vaccine.

Study-level results and caveats: Participants were mostly white British, with more females than males. The authors suggested clonal diversity may have been underestimated. Vaccine-associated CD4 TCRs spanned the whole spike protein, with dominant responses in regions 160-218 and 743-854. Because no samples from the day 14 peak response were available, repertoires could be characterized only after the peak T cell response. In the small 56-69-year group, the increase in depth fell short of significance, most likely because of low power. Reportedly, almost half of the unique spike-specific TCRs recognized epitopes lying outside the regions that are mutated in the B.1.351 and B.1.1.7 variants. Conclusions about previously exposed vaccinees are limited, since just six AZD1222 recipients were seropositive for SARS-CoV-2 at baseline. After two AZD1222 doses, both the breadth and the depth of spike-specific TCRs were significantly higher than at day 0 and than in MenACWY recipients.

The sample's time point, from its label and the paper: baseline before first vaccination. Vaccinee samples came from UK trials COV001 and COV002, including a single-blind randomized controlled phase 2/3 trial of AZD1222 (ChAdOx1 nCoV-19) in healthy adults. For TCRbeta chain sequencing, PBMC samples from trial participants were taken at day 0 and at day 28 after the second dose. The CDR3 regions of human TCRbeta chains were subjected to immunosequencing. The original methods were these. Repertoire TCRs were matched against a reference library of SARS-CoV-2-specific TCRs generated with the MIRA antigen-specificity platform. Breadth meant the fraction of unique TCRs that were SARS-CoV-2-associated, whereas depth meant the fraction of total T cells that were SARS-CoV-2-associated. Each spike-specific TCR was assigned to its reactive spike region and to a CD4 or CD8 class using the MIRA data. Log10-transformed breadth and depth values were compared by one-way ANOVA with Sidak's multiple comparisons tests. In its TCRdb copy, this immuneACCESS table keeps in-frame sequences only and misses some clones. Where compared with another copy, unresolved V genes explain less than half of these, and the others have no known cause. V, J and clone size reflect that table, while D and trimming were determined from the DNA. Here the sample has over 110,000 clones; 93% occur a single time. The ten largest account for approximately 5% of the sample.

Measured from the cysteine to the phenylalanine, the CDR3 is 14 residues long. Solely the CDR3 DNA is kept, with 42 bases framed from the first base. Trimming takes 6 bases off V and 3 bases off J; junction bases not matched to a gene: 6. CDR1 and CDR2, looked up from the germline V gene (reference sequence), are MNHEY and SMNVEV. The sample was peripheral blood, taken on day 0 of AZD1222 vaccination. This sequence was found in an adult in good health. The V gene is TRBV27 and the J gene is TRBJ2-7, with TRBD1 matching 9 junction bases. The bases are TGTGCCAGCAGACCCGCGGACAGGGGCTACGAGCAGTACTTC. Its protein is CASRPADRGYEQYF.